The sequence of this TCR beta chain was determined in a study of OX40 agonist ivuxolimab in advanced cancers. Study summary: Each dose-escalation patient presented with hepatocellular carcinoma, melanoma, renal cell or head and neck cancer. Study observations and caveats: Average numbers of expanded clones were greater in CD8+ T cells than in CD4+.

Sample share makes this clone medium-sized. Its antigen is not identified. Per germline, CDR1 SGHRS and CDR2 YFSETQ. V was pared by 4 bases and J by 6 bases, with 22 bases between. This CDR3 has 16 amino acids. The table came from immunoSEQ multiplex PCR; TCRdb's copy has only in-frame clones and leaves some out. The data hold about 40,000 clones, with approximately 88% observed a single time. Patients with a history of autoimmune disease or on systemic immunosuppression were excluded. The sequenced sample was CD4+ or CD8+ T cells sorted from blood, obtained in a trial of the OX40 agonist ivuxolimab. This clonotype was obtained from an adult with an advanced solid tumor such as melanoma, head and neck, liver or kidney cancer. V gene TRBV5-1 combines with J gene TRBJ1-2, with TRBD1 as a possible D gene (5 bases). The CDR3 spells CASSPGRGRFEDGYTF. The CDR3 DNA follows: TGCGCCAGCAGCCCGGGACGAGGGCGCTTTGAGGATGGCTACACCTTC.